This T cell receptor (beta chain) was recorded in a study of OX40 agonist ivuxolimab in advanced cancers. The wider study: Patients received ivuxolimab, an intravenous treatment, every 2 weeks at 0.01 to 10 mg/kg. Three patients, one with hepatocellular carcinoma and two with cutaneous melanoma, responded partially.

Comment on this clone: Its specificity is unknown.

The germline V and J ends were trimmed by 3 bases and 7 bases, with 13 bases remaining between them. The CDR3 covers 13 residues. Germline CDR1 MNHEY, CDR2 SMNVEV (reference sequence). Profiling relied on immunoSEQ multiplex PCR, and the TCRdb table lists in-frame clones only, not all of them. The sample shows 37,000 or so clones, 74% of them seen only once. Broader study findings: Low normalized T-cell clonal expansion also characterized some of the nonresponders.

This TCR was sampled from an adult with an advanced solid tumor such as melanoma, head and neck, liver or kidney cancer. The chain carries TRBV27 and TRBJ2-7; the D gene is possibly TRBD1 (6 bases). Sequenced here: CD4+ or CD8+ T cells sorted from blood, sampled in a trial of the OX40 agonist ivuxolimab. Here the CDR3 DNA reads TGTGCCAGCAGTTTGCAGGGGCCTGGAGAGCAGTACTTC. This translates into CASSLQGPGEQYF.